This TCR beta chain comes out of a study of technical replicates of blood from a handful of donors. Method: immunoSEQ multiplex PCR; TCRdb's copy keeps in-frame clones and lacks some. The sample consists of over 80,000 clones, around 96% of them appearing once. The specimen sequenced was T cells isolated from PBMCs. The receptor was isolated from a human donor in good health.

CDR3: CASSNSGQTAGNTIYF. The DNA of the CDR3 is TGTGCCAGTAGTAATTCGGGACAAACTGCTGGAAACACCATATATTTT. V usage is TRBV19 and J usage is TRBJ1-3, with D perhaps matching TRBD1 (6 bases). Germline loops: CDR1 LNHDA, CDR2 SQIVND (reference sequence). V lost 4 bases and J 2 bases, leaving 15 bases between the germline ends. The CDR3 is 16 residues long. Together with reference TRBV19 and TRBJ1-3, the CDR3 gives the full variable domain: DGGITQSPKYLFRKEGQNVTLSCEQNLNHDAMYWYRQDPGQGLRLIYYSQIVNDFQKGDIAEGYSVSREKKESFPLTVTSAQKNPTAFYLCASSNSGQTAGNTIYFGEGSWLTVV.